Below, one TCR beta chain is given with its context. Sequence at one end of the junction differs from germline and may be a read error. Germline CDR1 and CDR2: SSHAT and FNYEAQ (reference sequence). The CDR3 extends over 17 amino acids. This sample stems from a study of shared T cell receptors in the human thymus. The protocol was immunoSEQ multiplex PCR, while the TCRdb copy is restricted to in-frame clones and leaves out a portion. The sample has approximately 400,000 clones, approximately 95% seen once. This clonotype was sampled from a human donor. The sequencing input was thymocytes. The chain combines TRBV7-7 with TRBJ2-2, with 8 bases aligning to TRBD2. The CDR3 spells CASSPREREWHTGELFF. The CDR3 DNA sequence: TGTGCTAGCAGCCCGAGAGAGCGGGAGTGGCACACCGGGGAGCTGTTTTTT. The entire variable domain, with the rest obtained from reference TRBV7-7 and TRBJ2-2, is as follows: GAGVSQSPRYKVTKRGQDVTLRCDPISSHATLYWYQQALGQGPEFLTYFNYEAQPDKSGLPSDRFSAERPEGSISTLTIQRTEQRDSAMYRCASSPREREWHTGELFFGEGSRLTVL.